One and the same sample provided the 27 T cell receptor beta chains below, sequenced in a study of T cells in women clearing cervical HPV infection. Measured with immunoSEQ multiplex PCR; TCRdb has only the in-frame clones, and not every one. Recorded for this sample: around 41,000 clones. Sequencing was done on a sample of blood buffy coat. The receptor set was obtained from a woman between 18 and 75 years old with a cervical HPV16 infection that either progressed to CIN3+ or cleared (not recorded which).

In regard to this clone: The CDR3 goes on 3 residues after the read ends, and that part is filled in from the germline J gene. The chain joins TRBV6-2 or TRBV6-3 to TRBJ2-4, with D possibly TRBD1 on 5 matching bases. Trimming removed 5 bases from V and 0 bases from J, with 14 bases in between. Looked up from germline, CDR1 is MNHEY and CDR2 is SVGEGT. The CDR3 contains 16 residues. The part of the CDR3 DNA that was read is TGTGCCAGCAGTACCCCCGACAGATTAGCCAAAAACATT. It yields the protein CASSTPDRLAKNI. The complete CDR3 reads CASSTPDRLAKNIQYF.

A word on this clone: The read is 3 residues too short to cover the CDR3 end, so that end is filled in from the germline J gene. The chain links TRBV2 to TRBJ1-6; weak D call: TRBD1 (6 bases). The CDR3 covers 15 residues. With 1 base removed from V and 7 bases from J, the gap between germline ends came to 11 bases. Germline values: CDR1 SNHLY, CDR2 FYNNEI. The CDR3 is CASSEERRGNSPLHF. The DNA read from the CDR3 is TGTGCCAGCAGTGAAGAGCGCAGGGGAAATTCACCC.

As regards this clone: The observed sequence ends 3 residues before the CDR3 terminus, with the missing tail filled in from the germline J gene. J is TRBJ2-1 and V is TRBV6-1, with D perhaps TRBD1 (7 bases). Germline CDR1 is MNHNS and CDR2 is SASEGT. Trimming shortened V by 2 bases and J by 3 bases, and 17 bases separated the two germline ends. The CDR3 loop spans 17 amino acids. CDR3 residues: CASSERRGQGGYNEQFF. The DNA read from the CDR3 is TGTGCCAGCAGTGAACGGAGAGGGCAGGGGGGCTACAATGAG.

Concerning this clone itself: The sequenced fragment ends 3 residues before the CDR3 boundary, so the rest is inferred from the germline J gene. This chain joins TRBV19 and TRBJ1-1; no definite D call. The V end lost 6 bases, the J end lost 7 bases, and 12 bases lay between the germline ends. The CDR3 totals 12 residues. Germline V gene lookup returns CDR1 LNHDA and CDR2 SQIVND (reference sequence). The chain's CDR3 is CASRQELSEAFF. CDR3 DNA, as far as it was read: TGTGCCAGTAGGCAGGAGCTAAGTGAA.

With regard to this clone: The read stops 3 residues short of the end of the CDR3; the missing end is completed from the germline J gene. The chain links TRBV5-5 to TRBJ1-2; TRBD1 matches 8 bases. After removal of 4 bases from V and 5 bases from J, the junction contained 7 bases not matched to a gene. The length of the CDR3 is 14 residues. The germline V gene encodes CDR1 SGHKS and CDR2 YYEKEE (reference sequence). The CDR3 sequence is CASSIGTGEYGYTF. Partial CDR3 DNA: TGTGCCAGCAGCATAGGGACAGGTGAATATGGC.

Concerning this clone itself: The read terminates 3 residues before the CDR3 end, so the remaining end is supplied by the germline J gene. V and J are TRBV6-1 and TRBJ1-4; unclear D gene. The CDR3 sequence is 14 residues long. Per the germline V gene, CDR1 is MNHNS and CDR2 is SASEGT. Trimming pared 2 bases from V and 7 bases from J, leaving 11 bases between. The sequenced part of the CDR3 DNA is TGTGCCAGCAGTGAAATTGTTAGTGTTGAAAAA. Translating gives CASSEIVSVEK. The CDR3 in full is CASSEIVSVEKLFF.

The sequenced part of the CDR3 DNA is TGTGCCTGGAGTGATTATCTGGGC. Translating gives CAWSDYLG. The whole CDR3 sequence is CAWSDYLGYTF. This rearrangement joins TRBV30 to TRBJ1-2, with D hard to call. The CDR3 end is not reached by the read, which stops 3 residues before it; the germline J gene fills it in. Germline V gene data show CDR1 as GTSNPN and CDR2 as SVGIG (reference sequence). The CDR3 has 11 residues.

Points on this clone: The observed sequence ends 3 residues before the CDR3 terminus, with the missing tail filled in from the germline J gene. The rearrangement uses TRBV5-6 and TRBJ1-2, with a tentative D call TRBD1 (5 bases). The germline V gene has CDR1 SGHDT and CDR2 YYEEEE. The V end was cut by 2 bases, the J end by 0 bases, with 11 bases between. There are 15 residues in the CDR3. This CDR3 reads CASSFIRAPNYGYTF. The sequenced CDR3 bases are TGTGCCAGCAGCTTCATCAGGGCTCCTAACTATGGC.

A remark on this clone: The read is 3 residues too short to cover the CDR3 end, so that end is filled in from the germline J gene. The V gene is TRBV18, the J gene TRBJ2-5, with D possibly being TRBD2 (6 bases). This CDR3 spans 17 amino acids. Deletions cut 3 bases from V and 3 bases from J, with 20 bases between. Germline assignment: CDR1 KGHSH and CDR2 LQKENI. The CDR3 bases that were read are TGTGCCAGCTCACCGGCAGAATTTCGACTAGTCAAAGAGACC. Its translation is CASSPAEFRLVKET. The CDR3, in full, reads CASSPAEFRLVKETQYF.

With respect to this clone: The read stops 3 residues short of the end of the CDR3; the missing end is completed from the germline J gene. The rearrangement joins TRBV20-1 to TRBJ2-2; 12 positions agree with TRBD2. Trimming at V came to 0 bases and at J to 5 bases, leaving 4 bases not matched to a gene. Germline assignment: CDR1 DFQATT and CDR2 SNEGSKA (reference sequence). There are 16 residues in the CDR3. Partial CDR3 DNA: TGCAGTGCTAGAGACCCACTAGCGGGAGGAACCGGGGAG. This translates into CSARDPLAGGTGE. The whole CDR3 protein reads CSARDPLAGGTGELFF.

As for this clone: Read data end 3 residues before the CDR3 end; the end is taken from the germline J gene. The V gene is TRBV2, the J gene TRBJ1-5; 7 bases agree with TRBD1. Germline V gives CDR1 SNHLY, CDR2 FYNNEI. Losses at the gene ends were 6 bases for V and 2 bases for J; bases not matched to a gene: 4. The CDR3 contains 14 residues. The CDR3 bases that were read are TGTGCCAGCAGAGAGGGGGCCGGCAATCAGCCC. Encoded protein: CASREGAGNQP. The full CDR3 sequence reads CASREGAGNQPQHF.

As regards this clone: The read halts 3 residues ahead of the CDR3 end, with the missing end drawn from the germline J gene. The rearrangement links TRBV5-4 to TRBJ1-1; tentatively, D is TRBD1 (6 bases). Trimming took 4 bases from V and 1 from J, leaving 8 bases between them. The V gene's germline CDR1 is SGHNT and CDR2 YYREEE (reference sequence). The CDR3 extends over 13 amino acids. This chain's CDR3 is CASSVDRNTEAFF. The CDR3 bases that were read are TGTGCCAGCAGCGTGGACAGGAACACTGAA. The whole variable domain, filled in from reference TRBV5-4 and TRBJ1-1, reads ETGVTQSPTHLIKTRGQQVTLRCSSQSGHNTVSWYQQALGQGPQFIFQYYREEENGRGNFPPRFSGLQFPNYSSELNVNALELDDSALYLCASSVDRNTEAFFGQGTRLTVV.

Turning to this clone: The read ends 3 residues early relative to the CDR3; the germline J gene fills the gap. The V call is TRBV20-1, the J call TRBJ2-3; 8 bases line up with TRBD2. CDR1 is DFQATT, CDR2 SNEGSKA, per germline (reference sequence). The CDR3 totals 20 residues. The J segment lost 0 bases and the V segment lost 3 bases, leaving 20 bases of the junction unmatched. CDR3 DNA (partial): TGCAGTGCTAGGACACCCTTCGACAGAAGACTAGCGCCGAGCACAGATACG. It encodes CSARTPFDRRLAPSTDT. The CDR3 as a whole reads CSARTPFDRRLAPSTDTQYF.

Incomplete CDR3 DNA: TGTGCCAGTAGGAAACAGGGGGGAGACGCTGAA. As protein: CASRKQGGDAE. The full CDR3 is CASRKQGGDAEAFF. The chain joins TRBV19 to TRBJ1-1; 8 nucleotides match TRBD1. The read falls 3 residues short of the CDR3 end, and the missing part is taken from the germline J gene. The length of the CDR3 is 14 residues. CDR1 and CDR2 (germline): LNHDA, SQIVND (reference sequence). V gave up 6 bases and J gave up 6 bases; unmatched junction bases: 9. The full variable domain, rest sourced from reference TRBV19 and TRBJ1-1, is DGGITQSPKYLFRKEGQNVTLSCEQNLNHDAMYWYRQDPGQGLRLIYYSQIVNDFQKGDIAEGYSVSREKKESFPLTVTSAQKNPTAFYLCASRKQGGDAEAFFGQGTRLTVV.

As for this clone: The CDR3 goes on 3 residues after the read ends, and that part is filled in from the germline J gene. The chain links TRBV7-8 to TRBJ2-5; TRBD1 matches at 9 bases. V shed 5 bases, J shed 1 base, and the junction held 11 bases outside the gene matches. CDR3 length: 17 residues. Per germline, CDR1 SGHVS and CDR2 FQNEAQ. This chain's CDR3 is CASSLGPKTGGQETQYF. The CDR3 DNA, read in part, is TGTGCCAGCAGCCTAGGCCCAAAGACAGGGGGCCAAGAGACC.

To note about this clone: The CDR3 is cut off 3 residues early in the read; its end comes from the germline J gene. V gene TRBV6-2 or TRBV6-3 combines with J gene TRBJ1-1, with 9 bases fitting TRBD1. Germline V gene sequence: CDR1 MNHEY, CDR2 SVGEGT. This CDR3 comprises 16 residues. The covered CDR3 bases are TGTGCCAGCAGTCTTCCTCCCGGGACAGGGAAGACAGAA. Translation gives CASSLPPGTGKTE. The entire CDR3 protein reads CASSLPPGTGKTEAFF.

With respect to this clone: The read ends 3 residues early relative to the CDR3; the germline J gene fills the gap. The chain recombines TRBV20-1 with TRBJ2-5; 9 nucleotides align to TRBD2. The germline gives CDR1 DFQATT, CDR2 SNEGSKA (reference sequence). CDR3 length equals 16 residues. J gave up 4 bases and V 6 bases, and 15 bases lay outside the gene matches. The CDR3: CSAPIPGSGGPETQYF. CDR3 DNA, as far as it was read: TGCAGTGCGCCCATCCCAGGCAGCGGGGGGCCAGAGACC.

Regarding this clone: Read data end 3 residues before the CDR3 end; the end is taken from the germline J gene. This chain links TRBV5-1 with TRBJ1-5, with 11 bases fitting TRBD1. The ends lost 4 bases at V and 5 bases at J; junction bases unmatched: 5. The CDR3 is 15 residues long. Germline loops: CDR1 SGHRS, CDR2 YFSETQ. The CDR3 loop is CASSLRTGGDQPQHF. The covered CDR3 bases are TGCGCCAGCAGCCTCCGGACAGGGGGCGATCAGCCC.

Comments on this clone: The sequenced fragment ends 3 residues before the CDR3 boundary, so the rest is inferred from the germline J gene. The V call is TRBV5-4, the J call TRBJ2-1; TRBD2 matches 8 bases. The V segment lost 10 bases and the J segment 9 bases; nucleotides outside the gene matches: 18. The CDR3 has 15 amino acids. Germline CDR1 SGHNT, CDR2 YYREEE (reference sequence). CDR3 amino acids: CAVSGGGPGLVEQFF. CDR3 DNA (partial): TGTGCCGTCTCCGGGGGGGGTCCGGGACTAGTTGAG.

Of note for this clone: Read data end 3 residues before the CDR3 end; the end is taken from the germline J gene. The rearrangement uses TRBV12-3 or TRBV12-4 and TRBJ1-3; D is possibly TRBD1 (5 bases). Between the trimmed V and J ends, which lost 6 bases and 5 bases, there was a span of 17 bases. The CDR3 loop spans 15 amino acids. CDR3 loop: CASSPGGSSRNTIYF. CDR3 DNA, as far as it was read: TGTGCCAGCAGCCCCGGGGGAAGTAGTAGAAACACC.

In regard to this clone: The CDR3 extends 3 residues past the end of the read, so its final part is completed from the germline J gene. The rearrangement joins TRBV10-3 to TRBJ1-5; 10 bases line up with TRBD1. V shed 6 bases, J shed 5 bases, and the junction held 1 base outside the gene matches. Germline values: CDR1 ENHRY, CDR2 SYGVKD. The CDR3 sequence is 13 residues long. The sequenced part of the CDR3 DNA is TGTGCCATCAGAGGACAGGGGGATCAGCCC. Translation gives CAIRGQGDQP. The whole CDR3 region reads CAIRGQGDQPQHF.

This CDR3 is CASSLTSSVSDTQYF. The sequenced CDR3 bases are TGTGCCAGCAGCTTGACTAGCTCCGTCTCAGATACG. The chain uses TRBV7-3 and TRBJ2-3; 7 positions agree with TRBD2. The observed sequence ends 3 residues before the CDR3 terminus, with the missing tail filled in from the germline J gene. CDR3 length: 15 amino acids. Trimming removed 3 bases from V and 4 bases from J; junction bases left unmatched: 7. Germline CDR1 is SGHTA and CDR2 is FQGTGA.

A note on this clone: The CDR3 end lies 3 residues beyond the end of the read and is filled in from the germline J gene. The J gene is TRBJ1-2, the V gene TRBV19; D not certain. The germline V gene has CDR1 LNHDA and CDR2 SQIVND (reference sequence). The CDR3 has 13 residues. V gave up 5 bases and J gave up 6 bases, with 13 bases separating them. CDR3 protein: CASSLAGDDGYTF. The part of the CDR3 DNA that was read is TGTGCCAGTAGTTTGGCAGGTGATGATGGC.

Remarks on this clone: Coverage ceases 3 residues before the CDR3 finishes, and the germline J gene fills in the end. V usage is TRBV2 and J usage is TRBJ1-4; the D is unclear. Germline CDR1 is SNHLY and CDR2 is FYNNEI. The V end lost 6 bases, the J end lost 8 bases, and 10 bases lay between the germline ends. This CDR3 spans 12 amino acids. The sequenced part of the CDR3 DNA is TGTGCCAGCAGGAGGGTAGGAGAAAAA. Residues: CASRRVGEK. The whole CDR3 is CASRRVGEKLFF.

To note about this clone: Sequencing ends 3 residues short of the CDR3 end; the germline J gene provides the rest. The chain recombines TRBV19 with TRBJ2-7; D is possibly TRBD1 (6 bases). Per germline, CDR1 LNHDA and CDR2 SQIVND (reference sequence). The V and J ends lost 5 bases and 2 bases respectively, with 13 bases between them. This CDR3 is built from 14 residues. CDR3 DNA (partial): TGTGCCAGTAGTGGGGGCAGCTTACCCTACGAG. Translation gives CASSGGSLPYE. The whole CDR3 sequence is CASSGGSLPYEQYF.

Concerning this clone itself: The missing CDR3 end, 3 residues past where the read stops, is filled in from the germline J gene. The identical CDR3 is also encoded by other nucleotide sequences in the sample. This rearrangement joins TRBV20-1 to TRBJ1-5; possibly TRBD1 for D (5 bases). This CDR3 spans 12 amino acids. The V end was cut by 2 bases, the J end by 7 bases, with 9 bases between. Looked up from germline, CDR1 is DFQATT and CDR2 is SNEGSKA (reference sequence). The sequenced part of the CDR3 DNA is TGCAGTGCTAGACAGGGTCAACAGCCC. As protein: CSARQGQQP. The complete CDR3 sequence is CSARQGQQPQHF.

Incomplete CDR3 DNA: TGTGCCAGCAGCTTAGACAGTTACTCCTACAATGAG. Amino acids: CASSLDSYSYNE. The CDR3 as a whole reads CASSLDSYSYNEQFF. The chain joins TRBV7-6 to TRBJ2-1; D call uncertain. Read sequence stops 3 residues before the CDR3 end, and the germline J gene provides the missing end. The germline gives CDR1 SGHVS, CDR2 FNYEAQ. The CDR3 extends over 15 amino acids. Deletions cut 1 base from V and 0 bases from J, with 7 bases between.